The 16 T cell receptor beta chains below were found in one sample sequenced in a study of cytomegalovirus exposure and HLA in healthy donors. Primers: 60 Vbeta forward and 13 Jbeta reverse. The assay was immunoSEQ multiplex PCR, and TCRdb's table has in-frame clones only and misses some. The repertoire holds 150,000 to 200,000 clones, with roughly 77% as singletons. Sequenced sample: PBMCs. The receptor set was obtained from a woman aged 40-49 years in good health and CMV-seropositive.

V gene TRBV21-1 combines with J gene TRBJ2-7; no DNA check was done on the table's D call, TRBD1. TRBV21-1 is an annotated pseudogene. There are 13 residues in the CDR3. The CDR3 sequence is CAGRSGHPYEQYF. CDR3 sequence (DNA): TGTGCCGGACGATCGGGACATCCCTACGAGCAGTACTTC.

This chain joins TRBV5-8 and TRBJ2-3; 10 nucleotides line up with TRBD2. The CDR3 length is 16 residues. The germline CDR1 and CDR2 sequences are SGHTS and YDEGEE. V lost 0 bases, J lost 3 bases, and 4 bases stayed unmatched. The CDR3 region has the DNA TGTGCCAGCAGCTTGGCGCTAGCGGGAGTTACAGATACGCAGTATTTT. Amino acids: CASSLALAGVTDTQYF. The full variable domain, with the rest looked up from reference TRBV5-8 and TRBJ2-3, is EAGVTQSPTHLIKTRGQQATLRCSPISGHTSVYWYQQALGLGLQFLLWYDEGEERNRGNFPPRFSGRQFPNYSSELNVNALELEDSALYLCASSLALAGVTDTQYFGPGTRLTVL.

The chain joins TRBV5-1 to TRBJ2-5; D ambiguous. This CDR3 has 12 amino acids. Deletions cut 5 bases from V and 5 bases from J, with 10 bases between. Germline V gives CDR1 SGHRS, CDR2 YFSETQ. The DNA for the CDR3 is TGCGCCAGCAGGCGGAGAGAGGAGACCCAGTACTTC. Its protein is CASRRREETQYF.

The rearrangement links TRBV2 to TRBJ1-1; 10 bases align to TRBD1. The CDR3 has 16 residues. The trim removed 5 bases at V and 4 bases at J, leaving 10 bases unmatched. Germline V gene sequence: CDR1 SNHLY, CDR2 FYNNEI. CDR3 coding DNA: TGTGCCAGCAGTCTCATTGGACAGGGGGGTAGCACTGAAGCTTTCTTT. Translation gives CASSLIGQGGSTEAFF.

V usage is TRBV28 and J usage is TRBJ1-6; maybe TRBD1 (6 bases). This CDR3 has 17 amino acids. Trimming removed 6 bases from V and 1 base from J, with 16 bases in between. Germline lookup yields CDR1 MDHEN and CDR2 SYDVKM. CDR3 in DNA: TGTGCCAGCAGGTCCCAGGGGATAGAATCCTATAATTCACCCCTCCACTTT. It yields the protein CASRSQGIESYNSPLHF.

The sample holds a few counts of this clone. The V call is TRBV10-1, the J call TRBJ2-5, with D hard to call. The CDR3 extends over 13 amino acids. CDR1 and CDR2 from the germline V gene are WNHNN and SYGVQD (reference sequence). Trimming took off 8 bases at V and 3 bases at J, with 13 bases between the two ends. The chain's CDR3 is CASSQPPKETQYF. CDR3 sequence (DNA): TGCGCCAGCTCACAGCCCCCCAAAGAGACCCAGTACTTC.

V usage is TRBV28 and J usage is TRBJ1-1; D might be TRBD1 (5 bases). Germline V gene data show CDR1 as MDHEN and CDR2 as SYDVKM. The CDR3 has 17 residues. V lost 7 bases and J lost 1, with 22 bases in between. This chain's CDR3 is CASTAPLGGGRNTEAFF. The CDR3 DNA is TGTGCCAGCACCGCCCCCCTCGGGGGAGGAAGGAACACTGAAGCTTTCTTT.

The chain combines TRBV7-6 with TRBJ1-1, with 7 bases lining up with TRBD1. J was trimmed by 3 bases and V by 4 bases; bases with no gene match: 8. Germline lookup yields CDR1 SGHVS and CDR2 FNYEAQ. The CDR3 runs 15 residues. Here the CDR3 reads CASSSMTGRDTEAFF. CDR3 coding DNA: TGTGCCAGCAGCTCAATGACAGGGCGAGACACTGAAGCTTTCTTT.

The chain joins TRBV19 to TRBJ2-3, with D perhaps matching TRBD2 (5 bases). Looked up from germline, CDR1 is LNHDA and CDR2 is SQIVND (reference sequence). V was trimmed by 3 bases and J by 2 bases, leaving 15 bases between them. The length of the CDR3 is 16 residues. The CDR3 sequence is CASSISGWPPTDTQYF. The CDR3 region has the DNA TGTGCCAGTAGTATCAGCGGCTGGCCCCCCACAGATACGCAGTATTTT.

V gene TRBV6-4 combines with J gene TRBJ2-3; 7 bases are shared with TRBD2. V was clipped by 6 bases and J by 3 bases; unmatched bases: 9. Germline V gene data show CDR1 as MRHNA and CDR2 as SNTAGT. The CDR3 runs 15 residues. The CDR3 DNA sequence: TGTGCCAGCAGCTTAGAGGGAGGGAGAACAGATACGCAGTATTTT. It encodes CASSLEGGRTDTQYF.

The rearrangement uses TRBV14 and TRBJ1-6; D is unclear. This CDR3 has 13 residues. The V end was cut by 0 bases, the J end by 12 bases, with 9 bases between. The germline V gene encodes CDR1 SGHDN and CDR2 FVKESK. CDR3 sequence: CASSQDLRQPLHF. DNA of the CDR3: TGTGCCAGCAGCCAAGATTTGCGTCAACCCCTCCACTTT. Full variable domain (rest looked up from reference TRBV14 and TRBJ1-6): EAGVTQFPSHSVIEKGQTVTLRCDPISGHDNLYWYRRVMGKEIKFLLHFVKESKQDESGMPNNRFLAERTGGTYSTLKVQPAELEDSGVYFCASSQDLRQPLHFGNGTRLTVT.

This chain links TRBV4-3 with TRBJ1-4; weak D call: TRBD1 (5 bases). Germline loops: CDR1 LGHNA, CDR2 YSLEER. This CDR3 region has 16 residues. The V end lost 0 bases, the J end lost 8 bases, and 16 bases lay between the germline ends. CDR3: CASSQDRASGREKLFF. The DNA for the CDR3 is TGCGCCAGCAGCCAAGACAGGGCCTCAGGGAGGGAAAAACTGTTTTTT.

The rearrangement joins TRBV30 to TRBJ2-2, with D perhaps matching TRBD2 (6 bases). Trimming shortened V by 0 bases and J by 2 bases, and 16 bases separated the two germline ends. Germline loops: CDR1 GTSNPN, CDR2 SVGIG (reference sequence). There are 17 residues in the CDR3. CDR3: CAWSVDFPGVNTGELFF. For the CDR3, the DNA is TGTGCCTGGAGTGTAGACTTTCCGGGAGTAAACACCGGGGAGCTGTTTTTT. Combining the CDR3 with reference TRBV30 and TRBJ2-2 gives the whole variable domain SQTIHQWPATLVQPVGSPLSLECTVEGTSNPNLYWYRQAAGRGLQLLFYSVGIGQISSEVPQNLSASRPQDRQFILSSKKLLLSDSGFYLCAWSVDFPGVNTGELFFGEGSRLTVL.

The V gene is TRBV11-3, the J gene TRBJ1-1; D gene uncertain. The CDR3 has 14 amino acids. Germline V gene data show CDR1 as SGHNT and CDR2 as YENEEA. Trimming shortened V by 3 bases and J by 1 base, and 9 bases separated the two germline ends. This CDR3 reads CASSFGGPNTEAFF. The CDR3 bases are TGTGCCAGCAGCTTCGGAGGCCCGAACACTGAAGCTTTCTTT.

V is TRBV29-1 and J is TRBJ1-2; D not certain. CDR3 length: 12 residues. V gave up 7 bases and J gave up 2 bases, with 11 bases separating them. The germline V gene has CDR1 SQVTM and CDR2 ANQGSEA. The CDR3 coding sequence is TGCAGCGAGAGACACCTAAACTATGGCTACACCTTC. Protein sequence: CSERHLNYGYTF.

The rearrangement links TRBV28 to TRBJ1-4; D unresolved. Trimming left V 3 bases short and J 4 bases short, with 12 bases between. The V gene's germline CDR1 is MDHEN and CDR2 SYDVKM. The CDR3 contains 15 residues. CDR3 nucleotide sequence: TGTGCCAGCAGTTTTTCCCGGGCGGGTAATGAAAAACTGTTTTTT. Translating it yields CASSFSRAGNEKLFF.